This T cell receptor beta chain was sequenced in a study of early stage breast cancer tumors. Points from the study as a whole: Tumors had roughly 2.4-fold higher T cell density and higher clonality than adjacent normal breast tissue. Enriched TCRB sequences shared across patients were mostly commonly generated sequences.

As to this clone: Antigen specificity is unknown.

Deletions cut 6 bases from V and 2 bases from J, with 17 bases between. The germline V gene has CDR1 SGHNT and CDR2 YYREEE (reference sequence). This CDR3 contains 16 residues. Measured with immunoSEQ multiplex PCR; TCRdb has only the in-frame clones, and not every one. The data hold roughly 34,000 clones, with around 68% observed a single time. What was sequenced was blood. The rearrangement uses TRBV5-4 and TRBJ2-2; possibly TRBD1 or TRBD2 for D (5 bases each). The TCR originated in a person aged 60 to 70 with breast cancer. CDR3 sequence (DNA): TGTGCCAGCACCACGGGGCAGACGGGAAACACCGGGGAGCTGTTTTTT. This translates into CASTTGQTGNTGELFF.